Below, 21 T cell receptor beta chains from the same sample are listed, as sequenced in a study of T-cell reconstitution after alpha-beta-depleted transplantation in children. For TCRbeta, the library was prepared with unique molecular identifiers. MiXCR was run by TCRdb on the PCR reads, yielding one entry per CDR3 protein. The sample has about 72,000 distinct CDR3 sequences, about 6.7% seen once. This specimen was PBMCs from the stem cell graft donor, taken from the stem cell graft. The receptor set was obtained from a human donor who donated a stem cell graft to a child with acute lymphoblastic leukemia.

There are many counts of this clonotype. This chain uses TRBV7-2 with TRBJ1-1; 7 positions match TRBD1. The CDR3 extends over 13 amino acids. Trimming cost V 2 bases and J 7 bases; bases outside gene matches: 4. Looked up from germline, CDR1 is SGHTA and CDR2 is FQGNSA. Here the CDR3 reads CASSLRQGDEAFF. CDR3 nucleotide sequence: TGTGCCAGCAGCTTAAGACAGGGTGATGAAGCTTTCTTT.

The chain carries TRBV19 and TRBJ2-7; 7 bases align to TRBD1. This CDR3 comprises 14 residues. Trimming took 3 bases from V and 3 from J; bases not matched to a gene: 5. CDR1 LNHDA and CDR2 SQIVND come from the germline V gene (reference sequence). The CDR3 spells CASSIRDSLYEQYF. CDR3 DNA: TGTGCCAGTAGTATTAGGGACAGCCTCTACGAGCAGTACTTC.

This clonotype was seen many times. V is TRBV5-1 and J is TRBJ1-1, with 8 bases that match TRBD1. With V trimmed by 4 bases and J by 3 bases, 2 bases remained unmatched. The V gene's germline CDR1 is SGHRS and CDR2 YFSETQ. CDR3 length equals 13 residues. Here the CDR3 reads CASSDRGYTEAFF. The CDR3 region has the DNA TGCGCCAGCAGCGACAGGGGATACACTGAAGCTTTCTTT.

The rearrangement joins TRBV12-3 or TRBV12-4 to TRBJ2-1, with TRBD1 matching over 7 bases. This CDR3 spans 13 amino acids. The J segment lost 5 bases and the V segment lost 7 bases, leaving 5 bases of the junction unmatched. CDR3 residues: CASKSGTDNEQFF. The CDR3 DNA reads as TGTGCCAGCAAATCCGGGACAGACAATGAGCAGTTCTTC.

This clonotype has only a few counts. The V call is TRBV29-1, the J call TRBJ1-1; no clear D gene. CDR1 SQVTM and CDR2 ANQGSEA come from the germline V gene. Trimming removed 2 bases at V and 0 bases at J, with 1 base between. The CDR3 is 11 residues long. The CDR3 is CSVELNTEAFF. The CDR3 DNA follows: TGCAGCGTTGAATTGAACACTGAAGCTTTCTTT.

Only a few counts were recorded for this clonotype. This chain joins TRBV7-2 and TRBJ2-3; the match to TRBD2 covers 15 bases. Germline CDR1 SGHTA, CDR2 FQGNSA. This CDR3 region has 19 residues. The ends lost 0 bases at V and 2 bases at J; junction bases unmatched: 6. The CDR3 loop reads CASSLAAGLAGGITDTQYF. The CDR3 DNA reads as TGTGCCAGCAGCTTAGCCGCGGGACTAGCGGGAGGTATCACAGATACGCAGTATTTT.

This clonotype has at least ten counts. The J gene is TRBJ2-5, the V gene TRBV15, with 11 bases fitting TRBD1. The CDR3 has 15 residues. Germline V gene lookup returns CDR1 LNHNV and CDR2 YYDKDF (reference sequence). The J segment lost 3 bases and the V segment lost 3 bases, leaving 3 bases of the junction unmatched. For the CDR3, the DNA is TGTGCCACCAGCAGGGGGGACAGGGGGAAAGAGACCCAGTACTTC. Protein: CATSRGDRGKETQYF.

In its sample, this clonotype was seen many times. This chain connects TRBV27 to TRBJ1-5, with a weak D call TRBD1 (5 bases). CDR3 length: 16 amino acids. Deletions cut 6 bases from V and 3 bases from J, with 18 bases between. Germline values: CDR1 MNHEY, CDR2 SMNVEV (reference sequence). The CDR3 sequence: CASSFMGRGVNQPQHF. CDR3 nucleotides: TGTGCCAGCAGCTTTATGGGGCGGGGAGTCAATCAGCCCCAGCATTTT.

This clonotype was observed many times. The chain links TRBV2 to TRBJ2-3; 9 bases fit TRBD1. Germline V lookup: CDR1 SNHLY, CDR2 FYNNEI. The ends lost 6 bases at V and 0 bases at J; junction bases unmatched: 4. The CDR3 sequence is 15 residues long. The CDR3 sequence: CASRQDRGSTDTQYF. The DNA of the CDR3 is TGTGCCAGCAGACAGGACAGGGGAAGCACAGATACGCAGTATTTT.

The sample holds many counts of this clonotype. V usage is TRBV18 and J usage is TRBJ1-4; no reliable D call. The germline V gene has CDR1 KGHSH and CDR2 LQKENI. V was shortened by 2 bases and J by 8 bases, with 12 bases between the two germline ends. This CDR3 is built from 14 residues. CDR3: CASSPSGVGEKLFF. CDR3 DNA: TGTGCCAGCTCACCATCGGGTGTAGGAGAAAAACTGTTTTTT.

The chain has TRBV19 and TRBJ1-1, with D uncertain. Between the trimmed V and J ends, which lost 6 bases and 3 bases, there was a span of 17 bases. The germline V gene encodes CDR1 LNHDA and CDR2 SQIVND (reference sequence). This CDR3 has 15 amino acids. The CDR3 sequence is CASSDEGSRDTEAFF. As DNA, the CDR3 is TGTGCCAGTAGCGACGAGGGATCGCGGGACACTGAAGCTTTCTTT.

This rearrangement joins TRBV12-3 or TRBV12-4 to TRBJ1-4; maybe TRBD1 (5 bases). Deletions cut 7 bases from V and 3 bases from J, with 15 bases between. The CDR3 has 15 amino acids. Here the CDR3 DNA reads TGTGCCAGCAATAACATGGGACCGGCTAATGAAAAACTGTTTTTT. Its translation is CASNNMGPANEKLFF.

This clonotype was picked up a small number of times. The chain is built from TRBV6-1 and TRBJ1-2; 8 positions agree with TRBD1. Trimming cost V 5 bases and J 2 bases; bases outside gene matches: 4. The CDR3 has 14 amino acids. The V gene's germline CDR1 is MNHNS and CDR2 SASEGT. The CDR3 sequence is CASSRTGGNYGYTF. CDR3 DNA sequence: TGTGCCAGCAGTCGCACAGGGGGGAACTATGGCTACACCTTC.

This clonotype was picked up many times. V gene TRBV6-5 combines with J gene TRBJ1-5; D gene ambiguous. The CDR3 sequence is 17 residues long. Germline CDR1 is MNHEY and CDR2 is SVGAGI. V was shortened by 0 bases and J by 2 bases, with 14 bases between the two germline ends. The CDR3 spells CASSYSGSSKGNQPQHF. In nucleotides, the CDR3 is TGTGCCAGCAGTTACTCTGGGAGCTCTAAGGGCAATCAGCCCCAGCATTTT.

Ten or more counts support this clonotype. The V and J genes are TRBV4-2 and TRBJ2-2; D may correspond to TRBD1 or TRBD2 (5 bases each). Germline V gene data show CDR1 as LGHNA and CDR2 as YNFKEQ. The V end was cut by 6 bases, the J end by 5 bases, with 19 bases between. The CDR3 is 16 amino acids. The CDR3 DNA is TGTGCCAGCAGTCGCCTGGTGGGGGAGCTGACCGGGGAGCTGTTTTTT. It codes for CASSRLVGELTGELFF.

This clonotype was seen many times. CDR3 nucleotide sequence: TGTGCCAGCAGCCAGCAGGGTGTGAACACTGAAGCTTTCTTT. Protein: CASSQQGVNTEAFF. This chain links TRBV14 with TRBJ1-1; weak D call: TRBD1 (5 bases). CDR3 size: 14 residues. The V gene's germline CDR1 is SGHDN and CDR2 FVKESK. Trimming cost V 3 bases and J 0 bases, with 8 bases left between them.

This clonotype showed up just a few times. This chain links TRBV7-9 with TRBJ1-1; D is uncertain. V was shortened by 0 bases and J by 2 bases, with 7 bases between the two germline ends. CDR3 length equals 14 residues. Germline assignment: CDR1 SEHNR and CDR2 FQNEAQ (reference sequence). The CDR3 region is CASSLADYNTEAFF. Written as DNA, the CDR3 is TGTGCCAGCAGCTTAGCTGACTATAACACTGAAGCTTTCTTT. The variable domain in full, with the rest retrieved from reference TRBV7-9 and TRBJ1-1, is DTGVSQNPRHKITKRGQNVTFRCDPISEHNRLYWYRQTLGQGPEFLTYFQNEAQLEKSRLLSDRFSAERPKGSFSTLEIQRTEQGDSAMYLCASSLADYNTEAFFGQGTRLTVV.

This clonotype was found many times. The chain joins TRBV27 to TRBJ1-4; 9 positions agree with TRBD1. CDR3 length: 16 amino acids. Germline trimming cut 0 bases from V and 10 bases from J; bases unmatched to any gene: 9. From germline, CDR1 is MNHEY and CDR2 SMNVEV (reference sequence). The CDR3 loop is CASSLSRVQGAIKLFF. The CDR3 bases are TGTGCCAGCAGTTTATCCCGGGTACAGGGGGCGATAAAACTGTTTTTT.

This clonotype occurred many times. The J gene is TRBJ2-7, the V gene TRBV3-1; no clear D. Germline V gene sequence: CDR1 LGHDT, CDR2 YNNKEL (reference sequence). V was trimmed by 7 bases and J by 1 base, leaving 14 bases between them. The CDR3 sequence is 14 residues long. CDR3 sequence: CASTPTSASYEQYF. CDR3 sequence (DNA): TGTGCCAGCACCCCCACCTCAGCATCCTACGAGCAGTACTTC.

This clonotype was seen ten or more times. Written as DNA, the CDR3 is TGCAGCGTTGAGGCAAACTCGGGCGGCTACACCTTC. Residues: CSVEANSGGYTF. The genes are TRBV29-1 and TRBJ1-2; unclear D gene. V shed 3 bases and J shed 8 bases, with 13 bases lying between them. Germline V gene data show CDR1 as SQVTM and CDR2 as ANQGSEA. The CDR3 totals 12 residues.

The sample holds many counts of this clonotype. The DNA for the CDR3 is TGTGCCAGCAGCACCGGACAGGGCCGGGGCGAGCAGTACTTC. This translates into CASSTGQGRGEQYF. The genes are TRBV9 and TRBJ2-7; 8 bases are a match to TRBD1. The CDR3 sequence is 14 residues long. V lost 4 bases to trimming and J lost 6 bases; unmatched junction nucleotides: 9. Germline assignment: CDR1 SGDLS and CDR2 YYNGEE.